This T cell receptor beta chain was sequenced for a study of CD8+CD57+ T cells in acquired aplastic anemia. At the level of the study: Sorting CD4+ and CD8+ cells gave DNA averaging approximately 3 ug. General study points: The study identified around 28 CD8+ CDR3 sequences shared by patients and controls.

The CDR3 contains 14 residues. Unmatched junction bases numbered 10, after V lost 4 bases and J lost 6 bases. Germline CDR1 is SGHDT and CDR2 is YYEEEE. It was patients with CD8+CD57+ cell expansion by flow cytometry who were chosen for sequencing. The patients all had a severe acquired aplastic anemia diagnosis. On this clonotype itself: Its cognate antigen is unknown.

Genomic DNA acted as the template from which TCR beta VDJ combination and CDR3 sequence profiling were carried out. MiXCR, run by TCRdb on the reads, gives a single entry per CDR3 protein. The table includes around 200,000 distinct CDR3 sequences, roughly 65% detected once. The chain has TRBV5-6 and TRBJ2-7, with 7 bases fitting TRBD1. The sequenced material came from sorted CD4+, CD8+, or CD8+CD57+ T cells (not recorded which) from PBMCs. This sequence was found in a human donor with aplastic anemia. CDR3 amino acids: CASSPPGQPSEQYF. The DNA of the CDR3 is TGTGCCAGCAGCCCACCGGGACAGCCTTCCGAGCAGTACTTC.